These 4 T cell receptor beta chains were all obtained from the same sample, sequenced in a study of shared clonotypes between healthy human individuals. Terminally differentiated effector memory CD45RA+ cells were excluded from the naive CD8 cells, which were CD45RO-negative and positively selected for CCR7. Data came from immunoSEQ multiplex PCR; TCRdb stores just in-frame clones and leaves some out. The sample records hundreds of thousands of clones, roughly 94% being singletons. Sequences were obtained from naive CD8+ T cells sorted from blood. Receptors were obtained from a man between 25 and 39 years old in good health.

V is TRBV7-3 and J is TRBJ2-1; 11 nucleotides line up with TRBD2. Germline trimming cut 3 bases from V and 9 bases from J; bases unmatched to any gene: 7. The CDR3 has 15 residues. The germline CDR1 and CDR2 sequences are SGHTA and FQGTGA. The CDR3 protein is CASSFSGRAEGEQFF. As DNA, the CDR3 is TGTGCCAGCAGCTTTAGCGGGAGGGCCGAGGGTGAGCAGTTCTTC.

This chain joins TRBV7-8 and TRBJ2-1, with TRBD1 matching over 8 bases. The CDR3 length is 16 residues. Germline V gene lookup returns CDR1 SGHVS and CDR2 FQNEAQ. J was trimmed by 6 bases and V by 3 bases; bases with no gene match: 10. CDR3 bases: TGTGCCAGCAGCTTCCTCGGACAGGGTCTATCCAATGAGCAGTTCTTC. This translates into CASSFLGQGLSNEQFF.

The chain employs TRBV7-9 and TRBJ2-2; 7 bases are shared with TRBD1. Trimming at V came to 3 bases and at J to 5 bases, leaving 6 bases not matched to a gene. The V gene's germline CDR1 is SEHNR and CDR2 FQNEAQ (reference sequence). This CDR3 contains 15 residues. The CDR3 sequence: CASSFDRVGTGELFF. In DNA, the CDR3 is TGTGCCAGCAGCTTTGACAGGGTTGGTACCGGGGAGCTGTTTTTT.

A note on this clone: Since a much larger clone is just one base distant, this may be a read error. The J gene is TRBJ2-7, the V gene TRBV7-9; D could derive from TRBD1 or TRBD2 (6 bases each). Germline loops: CDR1 SEHNR, CDR2 FQNEAQ (reference sequence). This CDR3 spans 13 amino acids. Trimming cost V 5 bases and J 2 bases, with 10 bases left between them. In DNA form, the CDR3 reads TGTGCCAGCAGCCCCGGGGGCGCCTACGAGCAGTACTTC. Translation: CASSPGGAYEQYF.